This T cell receptor beta chain was sequenced for a study of Graves' ophthalmopathy and Graves' hyperthyroidism. Germline assignment: CDR1 SGHNT and CDR2 YYREEE (reference sequence). V shed 1 base and J 1 base; nucleotides not matched to a gene: 8. This CDR3 region has 18 residues. About this clonotype: Its antigen is undetermined.

RNA transcripts were the template, and TCR beta CDR3 regions were amplified from them. After a first-round RT-PCR with HTBI primers, a second-round multiplex PCR was run. Via MiXCR, TCRdb re-called the multiplex PCR reads, giving one row per CDR3 protein. The table lists roughly 1.1 million distinct CDR3 sequences, about 38% of them singletons. Enrolled hyperthyroidism patients had a new diagnosis, a duration under 2 months, and an age of 18 to 65. Symptoms, serum thyroxine and TRAb, thyroid ultrasound, and orbital computed tomography formed the diagnostic basis. Study results and limitations: Most thyroid clonotypes expanded beyond 0.001 frequency were also found in blood. For predicting ophthalmopathy progression, the model had more than 60% sensitivity and nearly 75% specificity.

The sequence came from an adult man with Graves' hyperthyroidism. The chain uses TRBV5-4 and TRBJ2-6; 7 bases line up with TRBD1. Source material: peripheral blood or thyroid tissue (not recorded which). In nucleotides, the CDR3 is TGTGCCAGCAGCTTGTTGGGACAGTCATTTTCTGGGGCCAACGTCCTGACTTTC. Translation gives CASSLLGQSFSGANVLTF.